This T cell receptor (beta chain) was sequenced in a study of T cells after yellow fever vaccination. Study-level points and caveats: Weaker overall was a secondary response that nonetheless peaked faster, on day 5 versus 15.

TCRdb reprocessed the 5' RACE reads with MiXCR, giving one entry per CDR3 protein. Of a few hundred thousand distinct CDR3 sequences in the sample, 6.8% were seen once. Germline assignment: CDR1 MNHNS and CDR2 SASEGT. The CDR3 is made up of 13 amino acids. V gave up 4 bases and J gave up 8 bases, with 11 bases separating them. This clonotype was seen a handful of times. Its antigen is not identified. This rearrangement joins TRBV6-1 to TRBJ1-4; a possible D gene is TRBD1 (5 bases). The sequence was collected from a man in his late teens or twenties who received the YFV17D yellow fever vaccine. The source was PBMCs, collected approximately 40 days after the first yellow fever vaccination. CDR3 residues: CASSGQGREKLFF. The DNA for the CDR3 is TGTGCCAGCAGTGGCCAGGGTCGGGAAAAACTGTTTTTT.